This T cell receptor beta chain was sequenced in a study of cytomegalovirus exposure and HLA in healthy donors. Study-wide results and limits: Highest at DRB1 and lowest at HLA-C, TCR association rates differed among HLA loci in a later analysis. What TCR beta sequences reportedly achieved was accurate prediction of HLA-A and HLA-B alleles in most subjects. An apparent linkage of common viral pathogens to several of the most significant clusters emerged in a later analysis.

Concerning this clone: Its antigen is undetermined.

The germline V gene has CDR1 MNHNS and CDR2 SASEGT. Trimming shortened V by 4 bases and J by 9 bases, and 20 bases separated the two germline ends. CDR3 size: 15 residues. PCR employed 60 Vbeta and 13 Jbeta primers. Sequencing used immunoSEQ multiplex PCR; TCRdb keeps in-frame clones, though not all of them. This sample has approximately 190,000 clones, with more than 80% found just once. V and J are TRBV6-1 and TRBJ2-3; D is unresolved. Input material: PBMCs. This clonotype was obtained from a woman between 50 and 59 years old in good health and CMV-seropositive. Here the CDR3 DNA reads TGTGCCAGCAGTGTGGTAGGTGGAGACCCCGGCACGCAGTATTTT. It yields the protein CASSVVGGDPGTQYF.